Below, 21 T cell receptor beta chains from the same sample are listed, as sequenced in a study of cytomegalovirus exposure and HLA in healthy donors. PCR amplification relied on 60 Vbeta primers (plus 13 Jbeta primers). Produced via immunoSEQ multiplex PCR; TCRdb's table is partial and in-frame only. This table has 90,000 to 150,000 clones, roughly four fifths appearing once. Input material: PBMCs. Receptors originate from a woman aged 25 to 39 in good health and CMV-seropositive.

This chain connects TRBV11-3 to TRBJ2-3; tentative D call: TRBD2 (6 bases). V was pared by 1 base and J by 4 bases, with 12 bases between. CDR3 length equals 15 residues. Per the germline V gene, CDR1 is SGHNT and CDR2 is YENEEA. The CDR3 DNA follows: TGTGCCAGCAGCTTAGCCGGAGGGAGCTCAGATACGCAGTATTTT. Translating it yields CASSLAGGSSDTQYF.

V is TRBV25-1 and J is TRBJ2-7; 7 bases are shared with TRBD2. CDR1 is MGHDK and CDR2 is SYGVNS in the germline V gene. The CDR3 loop spans 13 amino acids. The ends lost 7 bases at V and 4 bases at J; junction bases unmatched: 7. Here the CDR3 reads CASTPGGRYEQYF. CDR3 coding DNA: TGTGCCAGCACCCCGGGGGGTCGGTACGAGCAGTACTTC.

The chain employs TRBV5-6 and TRBJ2-7; 10 nucleotides agree with TRBD2. Germline assignment: CDR1 SGHDT and CDR2 YYEEEE. The CDR3 extends over 14 amino acids. J was trimmed by 0 bases and V by 4 bases; bases with no gene match: 1. As DNA, the CDR3 is TGTGCCAGCAGCGGACTAGCGGTCTCCTACGAGCAGTACTTC. This codes for CASSGLAVSYEQYF.

The gene calls are TRBV28 and TRBJ2-2; TRBD2 matches 8 bases. There are 14 residues in the CDR3. The ends lost 6 bases at V and 5 bases at J; junction bases unmatched: 5. The germline V gene encodes CDR1 MDHEN and CDR2 SYDVKM. In DNA, the CDR3 is TGTGCCAGCAGCCGGTCGGGGGGGACCGGGGAGCTGTTTTTT. The encoded protein is CASSRSGGTGELFF.

This clone was recorded a few times. This CDR3 reads CASSQRGQGNQPQHF. The CDR3, as DNA: TGTGCCAGCAGCCAAAGGGGACAGGGCAATCAGCCCCAGCATTTT. The chain carries TRBV16 and TRBJ1-5; the match to TRBD1 covers 8 bases. The CDR3 spans 15 residues. After removal of 2 bases from V and 2 bases from J, the junction contained 2 bases not matched to a gene. Germline V CDR1 and CDR2: KGHSY, FQNENV.

The V gene is TRBV7-9, the J gene TRBJ2-1; D is perhaps TRBD1 (5 bases). CDR1 is SEHNR, CDR2 FQNEAQ, per germline (reference sequence). The V gene lost 2 bases and the J gene lost 2 bases, with 10 bases spanning the gap. This CDR3 has 15 amino acids. This CDR3 is CASSLKAGTYNEQFF. The CDR3 DNA sequence: TGTGCCAGCAGCTTAAAGGCAGGGACCTACAATGAGCAGTTCTTC.

Only a few counts were recorded for this clone. The genes are TRBV7-9 and TRBJ2-7, with TRBD2 matching 7 bases. Germline lookup yields CDR1 SEHNR and CDR2 FQNEAQ (reference sequence). CDR3 length: 15 residues. V trimming: 7 bases; J trimming: 6 bases; junction bases outside the gene matches: 15. The CDR3 region is CASTPRGVGVSEQYF. Here the CDR3 DNA reads TGTGCCAGCACACCCCGGGGGGTGGGGGTTTCCGAGCAGTACTTC. The complete variable domain, with remaining parts taken from reference TRBV7-9 and TRBJ2-7, reads DTGVSQNPRHKITKRGQNVTFRCDPISEHNRLYWYRQTLGQGPEFLTYFQNEAQLEKSRLLSDRFSAERPKGSFSTLEIQRTEQGDSAMYLCASTPRGVGVSEQYFGPGTRLTVT.

With respect to this clone: The CDR3 does not end in the conserved phenylalanine or tryptophan, so this is likely a read error. The chain employs TRBV5-1 and TRBJ2-2, with TRBD1 matching over 7 bases. Germline V gene lookup returns CDR1 SGHRS and CDR2 YFSETQ. This CDR3 region has 14 residues. Trimming cost V 6 bases and J 2 bases; bases outside gene matches: 4. CDR3 nucleotide sequence: TGCGCCAGCACCCGGGACAGAAACACCGGGGAGCTGTTTGTT. This codes for CASTRDRNTGELFV.

This clone showed up just a few times. The CDR3 reads CSVDGQGYTF. In nucleotides, the CDR3 is TGCAGCGTTGATGGACAGGGCTACACCTTC. The chain employs TRBV29-1 and TRBJ1-2; TRBD1 might be the D (6 bases). The CDR3 contains 10 residues. Germline lookup yields CDR1 SQVTM and CDR2 ANQGSEA. V was cut by 3 bases and J by 8 bases, with 7 bases left in between.

The J gene is TRBJ2-3, the V gene TRBV5-4; D is possibly TRBD2 (6 bases). The CDR3 loop spans 16 amino acids. The germline gives CDR1 SGHNT, CDR2 YYREEE (reference sequence). The V gene lost 6 bases and the J gene lost 6 bases, with 23 bases spanning the gap. CDR3 residues: CASTDGSGTRGDTQYF. The CDR3 DNA sequence: TGTGCCAGCACCGATGGGTCGGGGACTCGGGGGGATACGCAGTATTTT.

This clone was seen once. The J gene is TRBJ2-3, the V gene TRBV25-1, with 9 bases identical to TRBD2. J gave up 2 bases and V 3 bases, and 12 bases lay outside the gene matches. The CDR3 extends over 18 amino acids. Per the germline V gene, CDR1 is MGHDK and CDR2 is SYGVNS. The CDR3 DNA sequence: TGTGCCAGCAGTGAGGCTTTCCCGGGACTAGCCTACACAGATACGCAGTATTTT. Amino acid sequence: CASSEAFPGLAYTDTQYF.

The chain carries TRBV27 and TRBJ1-2; TRBD1 might be the D (6 bases). There are 11 residues in the CDR3. Trimming took off 5 bases at V and 8 bases at J, with 9 bases between the two ends. Germline CDR1 reads MNHEY; CDR2 reads SMNVEV (reference sequence). The CDR3 DNA reads TGTGCCAGCAGTCAGGGGAAGGGCTACACCTTC. It yields the protein CASSQGKGYTF.

The chain couples TRBV9 to TRBJ2-5; 10 nucleotides match TRBD2. This CDR3 is built from 16 residues. With V trimmed by 4 bases and J by 5 bases, 11 bases remained unmatched. The germline V gene has CDR1 SGDLS and CDR2 YYNGEE. CDR3 nucleotides: TGTGCCAGCAGCCCCTCTAGCGGGGGCCGGGGGGAGACCCAGTACTTC. This codes for CASSPSSGGRGETQYF.

CDR3 sequence reads: CASSSQGNYGYTF. CDR3 bases: TGTGCCAGCAGCTCGCAGGGAAACTATGGCTACACCTTC. The J gene is TRBJ1-2, the V gene TRBV7-9, with D possibly matching TRBD1 (5 bases). Trimming shortened V by 4 bases and J by 2 bases, and 8 bases separated the two germline ends. Per the germline V gene, CDR1 is SEHNR and CDR2 is FQNEAQ (reference sequence). The CDR3 extends over 13 amino acids.

This clone was found once. The rearrangement links TRBV29-1 to TRBJ1-1; 7 nucleotides agree with TRBD1. The CDR3 spans 15 residues. Trimming cost V 1 base and J 4 bases; bases outside gene matches: 9. Germline V gene sequence: CDR1 SQVTM, CDR2 ANQGSEA. CDR3 residues: CSVEVRTGRGTEAFF. CDR3 nucleotide sequence: TGCAGCGTTGAAGTTAGGACAGGTCGCGGCACTGAAGCTTTCTTT. The whole variable domain, remainder taken from reference TRBV29-1 and TRBJ1-1, is SAVISQKPSRDICQRGTSLTIQCQVDSQVTMMFWYRQQPGQSLTLIATANQGSEATYESGFVIDKFPISRPNLTFSTLTVSNMSPEDSSIYLCSVEVRTGRGTEAFFGQGTRLTVV.

V is TRBV5-8 and J is TRBJ2-7, with D possibly TRBD1 on 5 matching bases. The germline gives CDR1 SGHTS, CDR2 YDEGEE. The CDR3 contains 13 residues. The V end lost 2 bases, the J end lost 5 bases, and 11 bases lay between the germline ends. DNA of the CDR3: TGTGCCAGCAGCTTCCCAGGGCGTGACGAGCAGTACTTC. Translation: CASSFPGRDEQYF. The variable domain in full, completed from reference TRBV5-8 and TRBJ2-7, reads EAGVTQSPTHLIKTRGQQATLRCSPISGHTSVYWYQQALGLGLQFLLWYDEGEERNRGNFPPRFSGRQFPNYSSELNVNALELEDSALYLCASSFPGRDEQYFGPGTRLTVT.

The rearrangement joins TRBV6-5 to TRBJ2-1; 9 positions match TRBD2. V lost 6 bases and J lost 7; bases outside the gene matches: 10. Germline-derived CDR1 and CDR2 are MNHEY and SVGAGI. This CDR3 is built from 15 residues. The CDR3 DNA sequence: TGTGCCAGCAGAGAGAGCGGGGGGCGGGGGAATGAGCAGTTCTTC. Translation gives CASRESGGRGNEQFF.

The chain is built from TRBV11-2 and TRBJ2-7, with D possibly being TRBD1 (5 bases). V was pared by 5 bases and J by 5 bases, with 16 bases between. Per germline, CDR1 SGHAT and CDR2 FQNNGV. This CDR3 region has 14 residues. The CDR3 nucleotides read TGTGCCAGCAGCCTCTCGGGTAGGGGCCACGAGCAGTACTTC. It translates to CASSLSGRGHEQYF. Supplemented by reference TRBV11-2 and TRBJ2-7, the full variable domain reads EAGVAQSPRYKIIEKRQSVAFWCNPISGHATLYWYQQILGQGPKLLIQFQNNGVVDDSQLPKDRFSAERLKGVDSTLKIQPAKLEDSAVYLCASSLSGRGHEQYFGPGTRLTVT.

The rearrangement uses TRBV7-9 and TRBJ2-7; tentatively, D is TRBD2 (6 bases). This CDR3 is built from 15 residues. Trimming cost V 0 bases and J 2 bases, with 11 bases left between them. Germline assignment: CDR1 SEHNR and CDR2 FQNEAQ (reference sequence). The CDR3 sequence: CASSLADSGPYEQYF. The CDR3 DNA reads as TGTGCCAGCAGCTTAGCGGATAGCGGACCCTACGAGCAGTACTTC.

The V and J genes are TRBV4-2 and TRBJ2-1; 9 bases agree with TRBD2. The CDR3 consists of 16 residues. The V and J ends lost 0 bases and 3 bases, in that order; junction bases with no gene match: 3. The germline CDR1 and CDR2 sequences are LGHNA and YNFKEQ. The CDR3 nucleotides read TGTGCCAGCAGCCAAGATGCTAGCGGGGTCTACAATGAGCAGTTCTTC. Its protein product is CASSQDASGVYNEQFF.

The chain combines TRBV27 with TRBJ2-1; 10 positions match TRBD1. There are 14 residues in the CDR3. Unmatched junction bases numbered 1, after V lost 3 bases and J lost 5 bases. CDR1 is MNHEY and CDR2 is SMNVEV in the germline V gene (reference sequence). CDR3 region: CASSFGTGDNEQFF. The DNA for the CDR3 is TGTGCCAGCAGTTTCGGGACAGGGGACAATGAGCAGTTCTTC.